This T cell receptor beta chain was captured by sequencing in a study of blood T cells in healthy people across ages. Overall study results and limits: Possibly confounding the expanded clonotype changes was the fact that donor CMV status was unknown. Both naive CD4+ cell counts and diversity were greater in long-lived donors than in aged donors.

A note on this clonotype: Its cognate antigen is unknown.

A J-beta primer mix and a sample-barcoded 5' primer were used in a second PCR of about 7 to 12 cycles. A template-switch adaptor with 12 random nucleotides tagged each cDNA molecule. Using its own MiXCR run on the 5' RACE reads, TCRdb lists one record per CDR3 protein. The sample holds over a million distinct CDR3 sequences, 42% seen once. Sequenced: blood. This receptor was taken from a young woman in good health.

The CDR3 bases are TGCAGTGCCCCCGGCTCTGGGAACATTCAGTACTTC. Its translation: CSAPGSGNIQYF. The chain is built from TRBV20-1 and TRBJ2-5; D not resolved. The J call is uncertain, as TRBJ2-4 better fits the DNA end. Germline V gene lookup returns CDR1 DFQATT and CDR2 SNEGSKA (reference sequence). This CDR3 has 12 residues.